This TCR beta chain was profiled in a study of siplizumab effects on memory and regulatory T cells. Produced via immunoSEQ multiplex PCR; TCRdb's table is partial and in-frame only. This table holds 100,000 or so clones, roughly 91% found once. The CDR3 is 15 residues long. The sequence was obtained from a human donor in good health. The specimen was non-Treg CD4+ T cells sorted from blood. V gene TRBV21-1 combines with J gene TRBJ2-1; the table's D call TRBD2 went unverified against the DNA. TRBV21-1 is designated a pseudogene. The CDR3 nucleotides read TGTGCCAGCGTACTAAAGACTAGCGGATACAATGAGCAGTTCTTC. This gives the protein CASVLKTSGYNEQFF.